This T cell receptor (beta chain) derives from a study of blood T cell repertoires in COVID-19. Across the whole study: The study drew acute and convalescent COVID-19 samples from the United States, Italy and Spain. T cells, B-cell-depleted T cells, or PBMCs provided the cDNA or gDNA that served as material.

Seattle patient enrollment occurred during active infection, with longitudinal follow-up thereafter. Authors' methods: Amplifying reference gene primers gave estimates of nucleated cell counts. Clones were sequenced by immunoSEQ multiplex PCR, and TCRdb holds only the in-frame ones, with some missing. The V and J calls and the clone size are those of that table, but D and trimming were determined from the DNA. The sample yields approximately 340,000 clones, about 87% seen once. V lost 4 bases and J lost 7, with 16 bases in between. The CDR3 has 15 residues. Germline V gene sequence: CDR1 LGHNA, CDR2 YNFKEQ.

Sequencing used peripheral blood. The J gene is TRBJ1-4, the V gene TRBV4-2; D might be TRBD1 (6 bases). This TCR came from a man under 40 with COVID-19, enrolled during active disease. CDR3 sequence (DNA): TGTGCCAGCAGCCGCACCGGGACATGGGTTGAAAAACTGTTTTTT. It translates to CASSRTGTWVEKLFF.